This T cell receptor beta chain emerged from a study of control samples from healthy donors and cancer patients. Only in-frame clones appear in the TCRdb table, and some are missing; sequencing was by immunoSEQ multiplex PCR. Of hundreds of thousands of clones listed, approximately 90% are singletons. The CDR3 consists of 11 residues. Germline CDR1 reads GTSNPN; CDR2 reads SVGIG (reference sequence). Trimming left V 7 bases short and J 1 base short, with 8 bases between. V is TRBV30 and J is TRBJ2-7; D is undetermined. The source of this sequence is a man aged 35-49 years with head and neck cancer. Sequenced input: PBMCs. The CDR3, as DNA: TGTGCCTTGACGGTTTCCTACGAGCAGTACTTC. This gives the protein CALTVSYEQYF. The entire variable domain, with the rest obtained from reference TRBV30 and TRBJ2-7, is as follows: SQTIHQWPATLVQPVGSPLSLECTVEGTSNPNLYWYRQAAGRGLQLLFYSVGIGQISSEVPQNLSASRPQDRQFILSSKKLLLSDSGFYLCALTVSYEQYFGPGTRLTVT.